This T cell receptor beta chain was identified during a study of type 1 regulatory T cells. Worth noting for this clonotype: The antigen is unknown.

Trimming left V 4 bases short and J 3 bases short, with 13 bases between. Germline-derived CDR1 and CDR2 are SGHRS and YFSETQ. The CDR3 is 14 amino acids. TCRdb re-called the reads through MiXCR, storing one row per CDR3 protein. This sample has around 65,000 distinct CDR3 sequences; approximately 47% occur once, and the top ten carry more than 2%. The V gene is TRBV5-1, the J gene TRBJ1-2; perhaps TRBD1 as D (6 bases). What was sequenced was cultured non-Tr1 T cells, either the whole culture or a sorted T cell fraction (not recorded which). The TCR originated in a human donor in good health. This chain's CDR3 is CASSPDAGDYGYTF. The CDR3 DNA reads TGCGCCAGCAGCCCGGACGCAGGGGACTATGGCTACACCTTC.